A selection of T cell receptor beta chains follows, all from one sample in a study of cytomegalovirus exposure and HLA in healthy donors. Sequencing used immunoSEQ multiplex PCR; TCRdb keeps in-frame clones, though not all of them. This specimen shows about 51,000 clones; the ten leading clones hold approximately 2.1%. Sequencing was done on a sample of PBMCs. These receptors were collected from a female donor in good health and CMV-seronegative. Both conserved end residues are part of each CDR3. Fields, in order: J gene, V gene, D gene, CDR3 DNA, CDR3 protein. The D gene is left open where the match is weak.

TRBJ1-2	TRBV13	TRBD1	TGTGCCAGCAGCCGGGGACAGGGCCAACATGGCTACACCTTC	CASSRGQGQHGYTF
TRBJ2-3	TRBV30	TRBD1	TGTGCCTGTAGGGACAGGGGGCGTGCAGATACGCAGTATTTT	CACRDRGRADTQYF
TRBJ1-2	TRBV10-2	NA	TGCGCCAGCAGTGAATTGCGGGGCTACACCTTC	CASSELRGYTF
TRBJ1-2	TRBV30	NA	TGTGCCTGGTCCGCAGGGTCTGGCTACACCTTC	CAWSAGSGYTF
TRBJ2-5	TRBV2	NA	TGTGCCAGCAGTGAAGCGCGAGCAACGGAGACCCAGTACTTC	CASSEARATETQYF
TRBJ1-3	TRBV11-3	NA	TGTGCCAGCAGCTTACGCCTCGTAAGCAGGCCCCGCTCTGGAAACACCATATATTTT	CASSLRLVSRPRSGNTIYF
TRBJ1-3	TRBV9	NA	TGTGCCAGCAGCGTAGCTGGAGGCCTGAGCTCTGGAAACACCATATATTTT	CASSVAGGLSSGNTIYF
TRBJ2-1	TRBV6-5	NA	TGTGCCAGCAGTTCCGGGACAGAGCAGTTCTTC	CASSSGTEQFF
TRBJ2-5	TRBV7-2	NA	TGTGCCAGCAGCTGGGGGCGGCAAGAGACCCAGTACTTC	CASSWGRQETQYF
TRBJ1-1	TRBV6-5	NA	TGTGCCAGCAGTCCCAGGGGACGGGCGAACACTGAAGCTTTCTTT	CASSPRGRANTEAFF
TRBJ1-1	TRBV5-1	NA	TGCGCCAGCAGCTTGTACAGCCTGAACACTGAAGCTTTCTTT	CASSLYSLNTEAFF
TRBJ1-4	TRBV7-9	TRBD1	TGTGCCAGCAGCTTTAGACAGGGGGCGAATGAAAAACTGTTTTTT	CASSFRQGANEKLFF
TRBJ1-1	TRBV14	NA	TGTGCCAGCAGCCATCGAGGGATGAACACTGAAGCTTTCTTT	CASSHRGMNTEAFF
TRBJ1-5	TRBV30	NA	TGTGCCTGGAGCCCGGGAATCAATCAGCCCCAGCATTTT	CAWSPGINQPQHF
TRBJ1-2	TRBV10-3	TRBD1	TGTGCCATCAGTGACCTAATCGGACAGGGGGCTTATGGCTACACCTTC	CAISDLIGQGAYGYTF
TRBJ2-7	TRBV28	NA	TGTGCCAGCAGTTTGCTTACAGGCCGGAGCTCCTACGAGCAGTACTTC	CASSLLTGRSSYEQYF
TRBJ2-5	TRBV7-6	NA	TGTGCCAGCAGCTTGTCGACGGGGAAAGAGACCCAGTACTTC	CASSLSTGKETQYF
TRBJ1-2	TRBV6-5	NA	TGTGCCAGCAGTTACGCAGGGAGGAATAACTATGGCTACACCTTC	CASSYAGRNNYGYTF
TRBJ2-7	TRBV6-1	TRBD1	TGTGCCAGCAGTGGGGGGACCGGGACAGCAAGGAAAGACTACGAGCAGTACTTC	CASSGGTGTARKDYEQYF
TRBJ1-1	TRBV5-4	NA	TGTGCCAGCAGCTTGGTTAGAGGGATTATGAACACTGAAGCTTTCTTT	CASSLVRGIMNTEAFF
TRBJ2-2	TRBV29-1	NA	TGCAGCGTTCACTATAACACCGGGGAGCTGTTTTTT	CSVHYNTGELFF
TRBJ2-7	TRBV18	TRBD1	TGTGCCAGCTCACCGACAGGGGGGTCCTACGAGCAGTACTTC	CASSPTGGSYEQYF
TRBJ2-7	TRBV18	TRBD2	TGTGCCAGCTCACCACATATCTTAGGTGAGGCGGGAGGCTCCGGGCAGTACTTC	CASSPHILGEAGGSGQYF
TRBJ1-2	TRBV6-1	NA	TGTGCCAGCAGTGAAGCGGGGGGGGGACTAGGGTATGGCTACACCTTC	CASSEAGGGLGYGYTF
TRBJ1-4	TRBV5-1	TRBD1	TGCGCCAGCAGCCGGGACAGGGGGAATGAAAAACTGTTTTTT	CASSRDRGNEKLFF
TRBJ2-7	TRBV4-1	TRBD1	TGCGCCAGCAGCGGTCGACAGGGTGGGTACGAGCAGTACTTC	CASSGRQGGYEQYF
TRBJ2-1	TRBV7-2	NA	TGTGCCAGCAGCTCCTGGCGCCCCAGGGATGAGCAGTTCTTC	CASSSWRPRDEQFF
TRBJ2-5	TRBV30	NA	TGTGCCTGGACGCGGCATCAGAAGGAGACCCAGTACTTC	CAWTRHQKETQYF
TRBJ2-2	TRBV30	TRBD1	TGTGCCTGTATTTGGGACAGCGACAACACCGGGGAGCTGTTTTTT	CACIWDSDNTGELFF
TRBJ2-1	TRBV29-1	NA	TGCAGCGTCGACCGGACTCAAAATGAGCAGTTCTTC	CSVDRTQNEQFF